Below are 10 T cell receptor beta chains sequenced from a single sample in a study of Tregs in tolerant kidney transplant recipients. Using immunoSEQ multiplex PCR, the repertoire was profiled, and TCRdb retains in-frame clones only, with some absent. The sample records 240,000 or so clones, roughly four fifths being singletons. The sequenced material came from CD4+ T cells from blood. These receptor sequences come from a human donor in good health.

The chain combines TRBV5-1 with TRBJ1-1; D uncertain. The CDR3 length is 14 residues. Trimming stripped 1 base from V and 4 bases from J, with 11 bases between. Germline-derived CDR1 and CDR2 are SGHRS and YFSETQ. CDR3 sequence (DNA): TGCGCCAGCAGCTTGCGCACTCAGGTCACTGAAGCTTTCTTT. Translating it yields CASSLRTQVTEAFF.

Turning to this clone: Distinct nucleotide sequences in the sample also encode this CDR3. The chain employs TRBV18 and TRBJ2-1, with no clear D. The CDR3 is made up of 12 amino acids. V lost 3 bases to trimming and J lost 7 bases, with 7 bases between them. The germline gives CDR1 KGHSH, CDR2 LQKENI. The CDR3, as DNA: TGTGCCAGCTCACCGGGTAGAAATGAGCAGTTCTTC. It specifies CASSPGRNEQFF.

The V gene is TRBV5-4, the J gene TRBJ2-2; no firm D call. The CDR3 has 18 amino acids. With 2 bases removed from V and 0 bases from J, the gap between germline ends came to 17 bases. From germline, CDR1 is SGHNT and CDR2 YYREEE (reference sequence). CDR3 residues: CASSFSIRRRPNTGELFF. The CDR3 nucleotides read TGTGCCAGCAGCTTTAGCATAAGGCGACGGCCGAACACCGGGGAGCTGTTTTTT.

The chain uses TRBV11-2 and TRBJ2-1; D may be TRBD1 (6 bases). CDR3 length equals 15 residues. The germline V gene encodes CDR1 SGHAT and CDR2 FQNNGV. V lost 5 bases and J lost 2, with 13 bases in between. The CDR3 DNA reads TGTGCCAGCAGCACCGGACAGACCCCCTACAATGAGCAGTTCTTC. Encoded protein: CASSTGQTPYNEQFF. The full variable domain, with the rest looked up from reference TRBV11-2 and TRBJ2-1, is EAGVAQSPRYKIIEKRQSVAFWCNPISGHATLYWYQQILGQGPKLLIQFQNNGVVDDSQLPKDRFSAERLKGVDSTLKIQPAKLEDSAVYLCASSTGQTPYNEQFFGPGTRLTVL.

The chain joins TRBV30 to TRBJ2-2, with D perhaps matching TRBD2 (6 bases). Trimming stripped 3 bases from V and 7 bases from J, with 12 bases between. Germline V gene data show CDR1 as GTSNPN and CDR2 as SVGIG (reference sequence). This CDR3 has 13 amino acids. The CDR3 DNA follows: TGTGCCTGGAGCCTTACTAGCTTCGGGGAGCTGTTTTTT. It translates to CAWSLTSFGELFF.

The rearrangement links TRBV7-9 to TRBJ2-3; D is possibly TRBD1 or TRBD2 (5 bases each). V lost 8 bases and J 0 bases, leaving 21 bases between the germline ends. The germline V gene has CDR1 SEHNR and CDR2 FQNEAQ (reference sequence). This CDR3 has 17 residues. CDR3 DNA: TGTGCCAGCGCTCAGGGAGAGCGGAGACTAAGCACAGATACGCAGTATTTT. The encoded protein is CASAQGERRLSTDTQYF.

The chain recombines TRBV6-4 with TRBJ1-5; D is undetermined. This CDR3 region has 14 residues. Germline CDR1 and CDR2: MRHNA and SNTAGT. Trimming removed 6 bases at V and 4 bases at J, with 13 bases between. DNA of the CDR3: TGTGCCAGCAGGCGGTCCCCCGCAAATCAGCCCCAGCATTTT. This encodes CASRRSPANQPQHF.

The chain uses TRBV6-1 and TRBJ2-1; D unclear. The germline gives CDR1 MNHNS, CDR2 SASEGT. The V end lost 5 bases, the J end lost 8 bases, and 13 bases lay between the germline ends. The CDR3 spans 13 residues. The CDR3 DNA is TGTGCCAGCAGTCTACGCTTGATAGATGAGCAGTTCTTC. Its translation is CASSLRLIDEQFF.

This CDR3 is CASSLVPVPGAEAFF. The CDR3 bases are TGTGCCAGCAGCTTAGTCCCAGTCCCGGGCGCTGAAGCTTTCTTT. The chain uses TRBV7-9 and TRBJ1-1; D is undetermined. This CDR3 is built from 15 residues. In germline, CDR1 is SEHNR, CDR2 FQNEAQ (reference sequence). V lost 1 base to trimming and J lost 6 bases, with 15 bases between them.

The genes are TRBV7-6 and TRBJ2-2; the D gene is possibly TRBD2 (6 bases). V dropped 9 bases and J dropped 1 base, with 24 bases sitting between them. CDR3 length equals 18 residues. The germline V gene has CDR1 SGHVS and CDR2 FNYEAQ. For the CDR3, the DNA is TGTGCCAGTCTTCCCCGGGACTCACCCTTTGAGAACACCGGGGAGCTGTTTTTT. It encodes CASLPRDSPFENTGELFF.